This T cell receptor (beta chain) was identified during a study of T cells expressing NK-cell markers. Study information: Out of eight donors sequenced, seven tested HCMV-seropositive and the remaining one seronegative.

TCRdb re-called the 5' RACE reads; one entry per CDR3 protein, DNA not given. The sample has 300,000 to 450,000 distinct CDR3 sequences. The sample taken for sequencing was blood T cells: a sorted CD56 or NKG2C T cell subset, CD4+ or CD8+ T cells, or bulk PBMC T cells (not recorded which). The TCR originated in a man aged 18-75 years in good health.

CDR3 region: CSVQTGGRTDTQYF. The chain links TRBV29-1 to TRBJ2-3; there is no DNA to check the TCRdb D call of TRBD1. Germline loops: CDR1 SQVTM, CDR2 ANQGSEA. The CDR3 runs to 14 residues.